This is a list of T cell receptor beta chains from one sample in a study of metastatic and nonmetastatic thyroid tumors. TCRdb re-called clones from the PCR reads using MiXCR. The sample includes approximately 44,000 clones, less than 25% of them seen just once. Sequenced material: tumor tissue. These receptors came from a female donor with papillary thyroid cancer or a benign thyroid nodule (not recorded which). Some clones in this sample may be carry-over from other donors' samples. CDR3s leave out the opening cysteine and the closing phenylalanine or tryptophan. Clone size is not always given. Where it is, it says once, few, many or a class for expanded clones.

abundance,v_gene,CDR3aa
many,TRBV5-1,ASRSQGAGTEAF
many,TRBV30,AWSGGATGFYGYT
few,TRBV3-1,ASSQDGAGADNEQF
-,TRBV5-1,ASSATVLRTEAF
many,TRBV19,ASRQRQGVSGELF
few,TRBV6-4,ASSETGNYGYT
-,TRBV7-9,ASSFSVYNEQF
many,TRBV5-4,ASSLGILEAEAF
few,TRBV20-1,SARDGVAYEYEQY
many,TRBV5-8,ASSSAGYKAQY
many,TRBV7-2,ASSSSRVQGKMGTEAF
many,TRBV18,ASSPGQGRTDTQY
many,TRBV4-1,ASSQEHSGTYNEQF
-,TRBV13,ASSLWSETGELF
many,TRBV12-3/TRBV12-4,ASSLSGLRNMNTEAF
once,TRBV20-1,SAELAKTYNEQF
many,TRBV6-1,ASNRGSPYEQY
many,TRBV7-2,ASSSRTGTEAF
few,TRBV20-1,SASSLAVPQETQY
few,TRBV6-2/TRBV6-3,ASSYPRSYFLRGYGYT
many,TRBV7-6,ASSSSSGTGYYEQF
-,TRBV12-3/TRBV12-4,ASSLHGTRGDQY
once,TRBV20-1,SARDPGTPDNSPLH
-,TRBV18,ASSPRGTGAGNTIY
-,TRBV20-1,SAREAGGSPHGYT
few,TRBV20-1,SAPGRGGRFNEQY
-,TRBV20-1,SARESGTYEQY
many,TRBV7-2,ASSSTQGGFGAF
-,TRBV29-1,SVWGRNSYEQY